A single sample gave rise to the 13 T cell receptor beta chains below, sequenced in a study of patients and donors after allogeneic stem cell transplantation. TCRdb processed the RT-PCR reads anew with MiXCR; each CDR3 protein has one entry. The sample consists of some 160,000 distinct CDR3 sequences, approximately 24% of them appearing once. Sequencing was performed on blood, either unsorted or a sorted T cell fraction (not recorded which). The receptors were gathered from a human donor who was either an allogeneic HSCT recipient or a stem cell or donor lymphocyte infusion donor (not recorded which). It is not recorded whose cells these are; they may come from a transplant donor.

The table lists this clonotype with a few counts. V gene TRBV21-1 combines with J gene TRBJ2-2; TRBD1 is taken as the D call from the table, unchecked against the DNA. TRBV21-1 is a pseudogene locus. This CDR3 has 16 residues. The CDR3 protein is CASSKSDRSNTGELFF. Written as DNA, the CDR3 is TGTGCCAGCAGCAAAAGCGACAGGTCAAACACCGGGGAGCTGTTTTTT.

This clonotype came up a few times. The chain combines TRBV11-2 with TRBJ2-2, with TRBD1 matching over 10 bases. CDR1 is SGHAT and CDR2 is FQNNGV in the germline V gene. V lost 2 bases and J lost 8; bases outside the gene matches: 8. The CDR3 loop spans 16 amino acids. The CDR3 sequence is CASSLLRTGGSGELFF. The CDR3 nucleotides read TGTGCCAGCAGCTTACTTCGGACAGGGGGATCGGGGGAGCTGTTTTTT.

This clonotype was counted ten times or more. The rearrangement links TRBV6-5 to TRBJ1-1; D might be TRBD1 (5 bases). The CDR3 has 13 amino acids. Trimming stripped 5 bases from V and 4 bases from J, with 11 bases between. Germline V gene lookup returns CDR1 MNHEY and CDR2 SVGAGI. The CDR3 region is CASSGGAGTEAFF. The CDR3 DNA reads TGTGCCAGCAGTGGGGGTGCTGGCACTGAAGCTTTCTTT.

Here the CDR3 DNA reads TGTGCCAGCAAAAGTTTCGGGACCCCTGACAAGACCCAGTACTTC. This encodes CASKSFGTPDKTQYF. This chain connects TRBV2 to TRBJ2-5; D possibly matches TRBD1 or TRBD2 (5 bases each). This CDR3 region has 15 residues. V lost 7 bases and J lost 6, with 21 bases in between. Germline values: CDR1 SNHLY, CDR2 FYNNEI.

V usage is TRBV3-1 and J usage is TRBJ2-1; TRBD2 is a possible D gene (6 bases). CDR3 size: 14 residues. With 4 bases removed from V and 7 bases from J, the gap between germline ends came to 14 bases. Germline V CDR1 and CDR2: LGHDT, YNNKEL (reference sequence). CDR3 residues: CASSLKYGGNEQFF. CDR3 nucleotide sequence: TGTGCCAGCAGCCTTAAATACGGGGGAAATGAGCAGTTCTTC.

This clonotype was counted a few times. V and J are TRBV7-9 and TRBJ1-2, with D perhaps matching TRBD1 (5 bases). V gave up 2 bases and J gave up 2 bases, with 12 bases separating them. The germline V gene encodes CDR1 SEHNR and CDR2 FQNEAQ (reference sequence). The CDR3 runs to 15 residues. This CDR3 reads CASSLTTGNNYGYTF. The CDR3 DNA sequence: TGTGCCAGCAGCTTAACCACAGGCAACAACTATGGCTACACCTTC.

V gene TRBV21-1 combines with J gene TRBJ2-3; the table names TRBD2, a call not compared with the DNA. TRBV21-1 is a recognized pseudogene. CDR3 length: 15 residues. Here the CDR3 DNA reads TGTGCCAGCATCGGGACTAGCGGAAGCACAGATACGCAGTATTTT. Protein sequence: CASIGTSGSTDTQYF.

The chain carries TRBV5-1 and TRBJ1-2; D unresolved. Per germline, CDR1 SGHRS and CDR2 YFSETQ. The V end was cut by 0 bases, the J end by 4 bases, with 10 bases between. The CDR3 loop spans 14 amino acids. This chain's CDR3 is CASSLDIDLYGYTF. The CDR3 DNA sequence: TGCGCCAGCAGCTTGGATATAGACCTCTATGGCTACACCTTC.

This clonotype was counted between two and nine times. The chain uses TRBV12-3 or TRBV12-4 and TRBJ1-2; D gene unclear. There are 16 residues in the CDR3. With 1 base removed from V and 0 bases from J, the gap between germline ends came to 12 bases. The CDR3 sequence is CASSLGGAGPNYGYTF. The CDR3, as DNA: TGTGCCAGCAGTTTAGGAGGCGCAGGTCCTAACTATGGCTACACCTTC.

The table lists this clonotype with many counts. The V and J genes are TRBV6-2 or TRBV6-3 and TRBJ1-6, with 8 bases fitting TRBD1. The germline CDR1 and CDR2 sequences are MNHEY and SVGEGT. This CDR3 has 16 amino acids. V shed 5 bases and J 0 bases; nucleotides not matched to a gene: 3. Here the CDR3 reads CASSEDRGSYNSPLHF. The DNA of the CDR3 is TGTGCCAGCAGTGAAGACAGGGGCTCCTATAATTCACCCCTCCACTTT.

This clonotype was observed a handful of times. The chain has TRBV5-8 and TRBJ1-1; D gene uncertain. The CDR3 is made up of 17 amino acids. V lost 5 bases to trimming and J lost 4 bases, with 24 bases between them. The germline V gene has CDR1 SGHTS and CDR2 YDEGEE. The DNA of the CDR3 is TGTGCCAGCAGGGGTCGGGGATCTCGGCAGGTGATCACTGAAGCTTTCTTT. Residues: CASRGRGSRQVITEAFF.

On this clonotype itself: The junction departs from the called germline gene at one end, perhaps through a read error. For the CDR3, the DNA is TGTGCCAGCAGCGTACCGAGAACCAGCGGGCCCACGCCCAACACCGCGGAGCTGTTTTTT. This translates into CASSVPRTSGPTPNTAELFF. The V call is TRBV9, the J call TRBJ2-2, with a weak D call TRBD2 (6 bases). Germline V CDR1 and CDR2: SGDLS, YYNGEE. CDR3 length: 20 residues.

This clonotype was detected only once. The gene calls are TRBV5-1 and TRBJ2-5; D possibly matches TRBD1 or TRBD2 (5 bases each). The germline V and J ends were trimmed by 0 bases and 5 bases, with 14 bases remaining between them. Per germline, CDR1 SGHRS and CDR2 YFSETQ. The length of the CDR3 is 15 residues. CDR3 region: CASSLAGGEGETQYF. CDR3 bases: TGCGCCAGCAGCTTGGCCGGAGGAGAGGGGGAGACCCAGTACTTC.